Listed below are T cell receptor beta chains from one sample, sequenced in a study of T-cell memory formation after mild COVID-19. TCRdb used MiXCR to reprocess the 5' RACE reads, holding one entry per CDR3 protein. This sample has about 560,000 distinct CDR3 sequences; less than 25% occur once, and the top ten carry around 7.7%. The sequencing input was PBMCs or a T cell subset sorted from them (not recorded which). Receptors were obtained from an adult woman who had mild COVID-19 (a few samples of this study predate the infection). Cell type and time point are not known. Each CDR3 is given with its conserved first and last residue. The D gene is left open where the match is weak. Some rows mark clone size as missing; the rest say once, few, many or name a class of expanded clone.

J gene | CDR3 length | V gene | clone size | D gene | CDR3 DNA | CDR3 protein
TRBJ1-1 | 14 | TRBV6-2/TRBV6-3 | . | . | TGTGCCAGCAGCCGGGGGGTTGGAGGCACTGAAGCTTTCTTT | CASSRGVGGTEAFF
TRBJ2-6 | 15 | TRBV7-3 | few | . | TGTGCCAGCAGCCCGGGATACTCTGGGGCCAACGTCCTGACTTTC | CASSPGYSGANVLTF
TRBJ2-2 | 15 | TRBV7-8 | . | . | TGTGCCAGCAGCTGGGGGGGGCCGGACACCGGGGAGCTGTTTTTT | CASSWGGPDTGELFF
TRBJ1-5 | 14 | TRBV5-1 | . | . | TGCGCCAGCAGCTTATCAGGGACGCAGGGGCCCCAGCATTTT | CASSLSGTQGPQHF
TRBJ1-1 | 14 | TRBV30 | . | . | TGTGCCTGGAGTTTGGGGGCCGAGAACACTGAAGCTTTCTTT | CAWSLGAENTEAFF
TRBJ2-1 | 14 | TRBV29-1 | few | TRBD1 | TGCAGCGTTGAACCGGGACAGGGATGGAATGAGCAGTTCTTC | CSVEPGQGWNEQFF
TRBJ2-1 | 15 | TRBV5-4 | few | . | TGTGCCAGCAGCTTGAGGCGGGTGAATACCGATGAGCAGTTCTTC | CASSLRRVNTDEQFF
TRBJ2-7 | 13 | TRBV18 | few | . | TGTGCCAGCTCACCGTTCTTGGCCTACGAGCAGTACTTC | CASSPFLAYEQYF
TRBJ1-5 | 13 | TRBV9 | . | . | TGTGCCAGCAGCGTAGCTGATCATCAGCCCCAGCATTTT | CASSVADHQPQHF
TRBJ2-2 | 16 | TRBV14 | . | TRBD1 | TGTGCCAGCAGCCTGGTACGCCGGACAGGCACCGGGGAGCTGTTTTTT | CASSLVRRTGTGELFF
TRBJ2-7 | 16 | TRBV11-2 | . | . | TGTGCCAGCAGCCAGGGGCTAGCGACTCTCCGCGGGGAGCAGTACTTC | CASSQGLATLRGEQYF
TRBJ1-2 | 12 | TRBV7-2 | . | . | TGTGCCAGCAGCTTAGAGGGATCTGGCTACACCTTC | CASSLEGSGYTF
TRBJ2-1 | 14 | TRBV20-1 | few | TRBD1 | TGCAGTGCAACAGGGGACGCTGATTTCCATGAGCAGTTCTTC | CSATGDADFHEQFF
TRBJ2-7 | 13 | TRBV29-1 | . | . | TGCAGCGTTGCCCAGCGGCAAAACTACGAGCAGTACTTC | CSVAQRQNYEQYF
TRBJ2-7 | 14 | TRBV7-2 | many | TRBD1 | TGTGCCAGCAGAAGGGGGACAGACTCCTACGAGCAGTACTTC | CASRRGTDSYEQYF
TRBJ2-3 | 15 | TRBV7-9 | . | . | TGTGCCAGCAGCTTAGGGCTAGCGACGGCAGATACGCAGTATTTT | CASSLGLATADTQYF
TRBJ2-7 | 15 | TRBV2 | . | TRBD1 | TGTGCCAGCAGTCCACAGGGGAGATCCTACGGGGAGCAGTACTTC | CASSPQGRSYGEQYF
TRBJ1-2 | 14 | TRBV12-3/TRBV12-4 | few | TRBD1 | TGTGCCAGCAGTCCAAGACAGGGACTCTATGGCTACACCTTC | CASSPRQGLYGYTF
TRBJ2-1 | 14 | TRBV11-2 | . | TRBD2 | TGTGCCAGCAGCTCCCCGGGACTAGTCCATGAGCAGTTCTTC | CASSSPGLVHEQFF
TRBJ2-1 | 14 | TRBV9 | . | . | TGTGCCAGCAGCCCCGGGACCAGTCTCAATGAGCAGTTCTTC | CASSPGTSLNEQFF
TRBJ1-1 | 12 | TRBV27 | . | . | TGTGCCAGCAGAGGCGGTGCAGGGCGAGCTTTCTTT | CASRGGAGRAFF
TRBJ1-2 | 14 | TRBV12-3/TRBV12-4 | . | . | TGTGCCAGCAGCCCGGGGGTGAGGACCTATGGCTACACCTTC | CASSPGVRTYGYTF
TRBJ2-5 | 14 | TRBV3-1 | few | . | TGTGCCAGCAGCCAAGATTATGTTTCGGAGACCCAGTACTTC | CASSQDYVSETQYF
TRBJ2-3 | 11 | TRBV7-8 | . | . | TGTGCCAGCAGCTCGACTAATACGCAGTATTTT | CASSSTNTQYF
TRBJ2-1 | 14 | TRBV6-4 | . | . | TGTGCCAGCAGCCCCGTTGGGGGGGCGGATGAGCAGTTCTTC | CASSPVGGADEQFF
TRBJ2-4 | 16 | TRBV20-1 | . | TRBD1 | TGCAGTGCTAGAGCTCCCGGACAGGGAGGATCGTACATTCAGTACTTC | CSARAPGQGGSYIQYF
TRBJ1-2 | 13 | TRBV2 | . | . | TGTGCCAGCAGAGAAAGGGTCGTAGGGGGCTACACCTTC | CASRERVVGGYTF
TRBJ2-7 | 14 | TRBV6-5 | . | TRBD1 | TGTGCCAGCACAAGACAGGGTACCTCCTACGAGCAGTACTTC | CASTRQGTSYEQYF
TRBJ2-5 | 14 | TRBV2 | many | TRBD1 | TGTGCCAGCAGCTCGGGGACAGGGGGTGAGACCCAGTACTTC | CASSSGTGGETQYF
TRBJ2-3 | 16 | TRBV7-9 | . | . | TGTGCCAGCAGCTTAGTCGTTGGGGACCGCACAGATACGCAGTATTTT | CASSLVVGDRTDTQYF
TRBJ2-7 | 13 | TRBV4-1 | . | . | TGCGCCAGCAGCCAAGTAGGAGGGGCCGAGCAGTACTTC | CASSQVGGAEQYF
TRBJ2-3 | 16 | TRBV29-1 | few | TRBD2 | TGCAGCGTTGAACCTCGCGGACTAGCCCTCACAGATACGCAGTATTTT | CSVEPRGLALTDTQYF
TRBJ2-5 | 15 | TRBV15 | few | . | TGTGCCACCAGCTGGCGACGGGACTTACGGGAGACCCAGTACTTC | CATSWRRDLRETQYF
TRBJ2-1 | 12 | TRBV10-3 | . | TRBD1 | TGTGCCATCGGACAGGGTGGGGATGAGCAGTTCTTC | CAIGQGGDEQFF
TRBJ2-5 | 18 | TRBV5-6 | . | TRBD2 | TGTGCCAGCAGCTTGAGGACGACTAGCGGGGGGGCCGGGGAGACCCAGTACTTC | CASSLRTTSGGAGETQYF